The 18 T cell receptor beta chains below come from one sample, sequenced in a study of shared clonotypes between healthy human individuals. Libraries were prepared by immunoSEQ multiplex PCR; TCRdb keeps only in-frame clonotypes and omits some of them. The repertoire has roughly 760,000 clones, 74% of them found once; the top ten carry 1.5% to 2%. The sequenced sample consisted of memory CD4+ T cells sorted from blood. Subset given: CD45RA-negative fraction. The receptors originated from a woman aged 25 to 39 in good health.

The chain recombines TRBV6-5 with TRBJ2-2; 9 nucleotides line up with TRBD2. Trimming cost V 8 bases and J 7 bases; bases outside gene matches: 11. This CDR3 has 15 residues. Germline assignment: CDR1 MNHEY and CDR2 SVGAGI. The CDR3 DNA sequence: TGTGCCAGCGAAAAAGCGGGAGGAATGGGCGGGGAGCTGTTTTTT. Its protein product is CASEKAGGMGGELFF.

J is TRBJ2-7 and V is TRBV9; possible D gene TRBD2, 6 bases. Looked up from germline, CDR1 is SGDLS and CDR2 is YYNGEE. The CDR3 is 14 residues long. Trimming left V 0 bases short and J 7 bases short, with 14 bases between. This chain's CDR3 is CASSVDSRAGEQYF. CDR3 DNA sequence: TGTGCCAGCAGCGTAGATTCCAGGGCGGGGGAGCAGTACTTC.

This clone was counted only a few times. The J gene is TRBJ2-6, the V gene TRBV7-2, with TRBD1 identical over 8 bases. The V segment lost 5 bases and the J segment 0 bases; nucleotides outside the gene matches: 9. The germline V gene encodes CDR1 SGHTA and CDR2 FQGNSA. This CDR3 comprises 18 residues. The CDR3 sequence is CASSTSTGVPSGANVLTF. In DNA, the CDR3 is TGTGCCAGCAGCACATCGACAGGGGTCCCCTCTGGGGCCAACGTCCTGACTTTC.

The rearrangement links TRBV7-6 to TRBJ1-3, with 8 bases aligning to TRBD1. In germline, CDR1 is SGHVS, CDR2 FNYEAQ. The CDR3 contains 18 residues. V shed 1 base and J 0 bases; nucleotides not matched to a gene: 8. CDR3 DNA sequence: TGTGCCAGCAGCTTAGTGGTACAGGGGGATCTCTCTGGAAACACCATATATTTT. Residues: CASSLVVQGDLSGNTIYF.

This clone was detected a few times. The chain joins TRBV6-5 to TRBJ2-1, with 8 bases identical to TRBD1. The CDR3 totals 14 residues. V dropped 6 bases and J dropped 2; count of bases not matched to a gene: 3. From germline, CDR1 is MNHEY and CDR2 SVGAGI. CDR3 sequence reads: CASSQQGAYNEQFF. The CDR3 DNA sequence: TGTGCCAGCAGCCAACAGGGGGCCTACAATGAGCAGTTCTTC.

The V gene is TRBV14, the J gene TRBJ2-5; a possible D gene is TRBD2 (6 bases). In germline, CDR1 is SGHDN, CDR2 FVKESK. Trimming took 4 bases from V and 3 from J, leaving 12 bases between them. This CDR3 region has 14 residues. The CDR3 sequence: CASSPLGGKETQYF. Written as DNA, the CDR3 is TGTGCCAGCAGCCCCCTCGGGGGAAAAGAGACCCAGTACTTC.

This chain links TRBV27 with TRBJ2-1; possibly TRBD1 for D (6 bases). Germline CDR1 MNHEY, CDR2 SMNVEV (reference sequence). Trimming left V 6 bases short and J 2 bases short, with 14 bases between. CDR3 length: 15 residues. CDR3 coding DNA: TGTGCCAGCAGGCAAGATAGGGGGACCTACAATGAGCAGTTCTTC. It specifies CASRQDRGTYNEQFF.

The CDR3 protein is CASSRPDRGLDEQYF. CDR3 coding DNA: TGTGCCAGCAGCCGGCCGGACAGGGGTTTGGACGAGCAGTACTTC. The rearrangement links TRBV7-9 to TRBJ2-7; 9 nucleotides match TRBD1. Germline trimming cut 5 bases from V and 5 bases from J; bases unmatched to any gene: 10. Germline V gene sequence: CDR1 SEHNR, CDR2 FQNEAQ (reference sequence). The CDR3 runs 15 residues.

The rearrangement uses TRBV11-2 and TRBJ2-1, with no clear D. The CDR3 has 14 residues. CDR1 is SGHAT, CDR2 FQNNGV, per germline. V lost 5 bases to trimming and J lost 0 bases, with 8 bases between them. In DNA form, the CDR3 reads TGTGCCAGCAGCCTCCGGAGCTCCTACAATGAGCAGTTCTTC. Translating gives CASSLRSSYNEQFF.

This chain links TRBV5-4 with TRBJ2-3; a possible D gene is TRBD2 (5 bases). Per the germline V gene, CDR1 is SGHNT and CDR2 is YYREEE (reference sequence). Trimming removed 0 bases at V and 2 bases at J, with 10 bases between. The CDR3 is 15 amino acids. The CDR3 nucleotides are TGTGCCAGCAGCTTGGTGACGGGGTCCACAGATACGCAGTATTTT. It translates to CASSLVTGSTDTQYF.

This clone has a single count. The chain couples TRBV11-3 to TRBJ2-7, with D unclear. CDR3 length equals 12 residues. V was shortened by 0 bases and J by 6 bases, with 6 bases between the two germline ends. Germline-derived CDR1 and CDR2 are SGHNT and YENEEA. The CDR3 nucleotides read TGTGCCAGCAGCTTAGACGCCGGCGAGCAGTACTTC. This gives the protein CASSLDAGEQYF.

The V gene is TRBV30, the J gene TRBJ1-5; a possible D gene is TRBD1 (5 bases). The CDR3 is 13 amino acids. Trimming pared 2 bases from V and 7 bases from J, leaving 12 bases between. From germline, CDR1 is GTSNPN and CDR2 SVGIG (reference sequence). DNA for the CDR3: TGTGCCTGGAGTACACAGGCAAGGCAGCCCCAGCATTTT. This gives the protein CAWSTQARQPQHF.

CDR3 in DNA: TGTGCCTGGAAGGGAGAAGTCTTCTATGGCTACACCTTC. This codes for CAWKGEVFYGYTF. The chain uses TRBV30 and TRBJ1-2; the D is unclear. Looked up from germline, CDR1 is GTSNPN and CDR2 is SVGIG (reference sequence). This CDR3 has 13 amino acids. V gave up 4 bases and J gave up 4 bases, with 13 bases separating them.

This chain joins TRBV2 and TRBJ2-5; 11 bases are shared with TRBD1. V was pared by 6 bases and J by 2 bases, with 5 bases of the junction left unmatched. CDR3 size: 15 residues. Germline values: CDR1 SNHLY, CDR2 FYNNEI. DNA of the CDR3: TGTGCCAGCAGCGCGGACAGGGGGCGGCAAGAGACCCAGTACTTC. It translates to CASSADRGRQETQYF.

The rearrangement joins TRBV5-1 to TRBJ2-7; a possible D gene is TRBD2 (6 bases). V was trimmed by 1 base and J by 2 bases, leaving 19 bases between them. The length of the CDR3 is 17 residues. Germline lookup yields CDR1 SGHRS and CDR2 YFSETQ. CDR3 residues: CASSLRLANREPYEQYF. For the CDR3, the DNA is TGCGCCAGCAGCTTGAGGCTAGCGAACCGAGAGCCCTACGAGCAGTACTTC.

This clone was counted between two and nine times. This sample also contains other DNA sequences that code for the same CDR3. This rearrangement joins TRBV19 to TRBJ2-7; D unresolved. V was cut by 5 bases and J by 6 bases, with 8 bases left in between. This CDR3 is 11 amino acids long. Germline CDR1 LNHDA, CDR2 SQIVND (reference sequence). The CDR3: CASSGGSEQYF. CDR3 sequence (DNA): TGTGCCAGTAGTGGCGGTTCCGAGCAGTACTTC.

The J gene is TRBJ2-3, the V gene TRBV9, with D unclear. The CDR3 has 18 residues. Trimming pared 3 bases from V and 0 bases from J, leaving 20 bases between. Germline CDR1 is SGDLS and CDR2 is YYNGEE. The CDR3 is CASSGVLGSASSTDTQYF. Written as DNA, the CDR3 is TGTGCCAGCAGCGGAGTGTTGGGGTCAGCATCTAGCACAGATACGCAGTATTTT.

V is TRBV4-2 and J is TRBJ1-4; D gene ambiguous. Per germline, CDR1 LGHNA and CDR2 YNFKEQ. The V end was cut by 1 base, the J end by 4 bases, with 10 bases between. The CDR3 is made up of 15 amino acids. CDR3 in amino acids: CASSQGLTLNEKLFF. In DNA form, the CDR3 reads TGTGCCAGCAGCCAAGGCCTTACCCTTAATGAAAAACTGTTTTTT.